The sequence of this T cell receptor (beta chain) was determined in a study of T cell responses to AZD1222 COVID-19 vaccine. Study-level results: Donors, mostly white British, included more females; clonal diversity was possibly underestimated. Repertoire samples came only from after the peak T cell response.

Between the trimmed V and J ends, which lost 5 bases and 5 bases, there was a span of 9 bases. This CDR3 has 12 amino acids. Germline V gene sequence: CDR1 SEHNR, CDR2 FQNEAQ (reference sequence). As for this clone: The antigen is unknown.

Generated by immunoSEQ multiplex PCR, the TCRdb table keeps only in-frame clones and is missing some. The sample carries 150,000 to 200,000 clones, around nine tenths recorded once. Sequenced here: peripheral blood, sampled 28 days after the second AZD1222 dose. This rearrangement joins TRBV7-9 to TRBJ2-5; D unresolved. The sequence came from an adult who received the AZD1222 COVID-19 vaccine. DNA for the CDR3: TGTGCCAGCAGCCCTGGGCCGGAGACCCAGTACTTC. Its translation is CASSPGPETQYF.